These T cell receptor beta chains were read from a single sample in a study of blood T cell repertoires in COVID-19. TCRdb's copy holds only in-frame clones and misses some; the assay was immunoSEQ multiplex PCR. The table has just over 150,000 clones, about 88% seen once; the top ten hold under 2.5%. Sequenced sample: peripheral blood. Receptor source: a woman aged 70 to 79 with acute or convalescent COVID-19. The CDR3 runs from the conserved cysteine through the conserved F or W. A D gene is named only where the DNA matches it firmly. Clone size is shown for a subset of rows, as once, few, many or a class of expanded clone.

D: -; V: TRBV5-6; size: -; J: TRBJ1-2; DNA: TGTGCCAGCAGCTTCCCCGGGCCATCACGGGGTGGCTACACCTTC; CDR3: CASSFPGPSRGGYTF
D: TRBD1; V: TRBV28; size: -; J: TRBJ1-2; DNA: TGTGCCAGCTTACAGGGGGGTAACTATGGCTACACCTTC; CDR3: CASLQGGNYGYTF
D: TRBD1; V: TRBV2; size: -; J: TRBJ1-5; DNA: TGTGCCAGCAGAGACCAGGGGGAAGGCAATCAGCCCCAGCATTTT; CDR3: CASRDQGEGNQPQHF
D: -; V: TRBV29-1; size: once; J: TRBJ2-7; DNA: TGCAGCGCCTCCGGGCCGCGACAGAGCGAGCAGTACTTC; CDR3: CSASGPRQSEQYF
D: TRBD1; V: TRBV10-1; size: -; J: TRBJ1-1; DNA: TGCGCCAGCACCCACGGGACAGGGGAAACAAACACTGAAGCTTTCTTT; CDR3: CASTHGTGETNTEAFF
D: -; V: TRBV7-2; size: -; J: TRBJ2-7; DNA: TGTGCCAGCAGCTTATTTAGCGGCTCCTCCTACGAGCAGTACTTC; CDR3: CASSLFSGSSYEQYF
D: -; V: TRBV3-1/TRBV3-2; size: -; J: TRBJ1-5; DNA: TGTGCCAGCAGCCGTACCGGGAACGGGAATCAGCCCCAGCATTTT; CDR3: CASSRTGNGNQPQHF
D: -; V: TRBV19; size: once; J: TRBJ1-1; DNA: TGTGCCAGTAGTCTCCGGGACAAGCCAAGCACTGAAGCTTTCTTT; CDR3: CASSLRDKPSTEAFF
D: TRBD1; V: TRBV6-1; size: -; J: TRBJ1-6; DNA: TGTGCCAGCAGTGAAGCGGCGGGACAGGGGGCTTCACCCCTCCACTTT; CDR3: CASSEAAGQGASPLHF
D: TRBD1; V: TRBV19; size: -; J: TRBJ1-2; DNA: TGTGCCAGTAGTACCGTCCTGCGACAGGGCGGCTATGGCTACACCTTC; CDR3: CASSTVLRQGGYGYTF
D: -; V: TRBV6-2/TRBV6-3; size: -; J: TRBJ1-5; DNA: TGTGCCAGCAGTGAGTACAGTACCTATAGCAATCAGCCCCAGCATTTT; CDR3: CASSEYSTYSNQPQHF
D: TRBD1; V: TRBV18; size: once; J: TRBJ2-1; DNA: TGTGCCAGCTCCCCTTCACGACAGGGGGCGAATGAGCAGTTCTTC; CDR3: CASSPSRQGANEQFF
D: TRBD1; V: TRBV27; size: once; J: TRBJ2-7; DNA: TGTGCCAGCAGTCAAGACAGGGGGTACGAGCAGTACTTC; CDR3: CASSQDRGYEQYF
D: TRBD1; V: TRBV7-9; size: -; J: TRBJ1-2; DNA: TGTGCCAGCAGCTCCGACAGGGTGGGTGGCTACACCTTC; CDR3: CASSSDRVGGYTF
D: TRBD2; V: TRBV6-1; size: -; J: TRBJ2-2; DNA: TGTGCCAGCAGTGACTGGGGACTAGCGGGGAACACCGGGGAGCTGTTTTTT; CDR3: CASSDWGLAGNTGELFF
D: -; V: TRBV19; size: -; J: TRBJ1-2; DNA: TGTGCCAGTAGCAAACGGGGAGGGGACTATGGCTACACCTTC; CDR3: CASSKRGGDYGYTF
D: -; V: TRBV3-1/TRBV3-2; size: -; J: TRBJ2-1; DNA: TGTGCCAGCAGCCAAGCGTGGGGGCCTGAGCAGTTCTTC; CDR3: CASSQAWGPEQFF
D: TRBD2; V: TRBV7-9; size: -; J: TRBJ2-1; DNA: TGTGCCAGCAGCTTAAAGGGGAAGGGGACTACAATTTACAATGAGCAGTTCTTC; CDR3: CASSLKGKGTTIYNEQFF
D: -; V: TRBV11-1; size: -; J: TRBJ1-1; DNA: TGTGCCAGCAGCTTACGGAGTAGGAACACTGAAGCTTTCTTT; CDR3: CASSLRSRNTEAFF
D: TRBD1; V: TRBV4-1; size: -; J: TRBJ1-2; DNA: TGCGCCAGCAGCCAAGGAGTCCAGTCCAGGGGGTGGAGTGGCTACACCTTC; CDR3: CASSQGVQSRGWSGYTF
D: -; V: TRBV6-5; size: -; J: TRBJ1-5; DNA: TGTGCCAGCGGTACTAGTATAGGTCAGCCCCAGCATTTT; CDR3: CASGTSIGQPQHF
D: -; V: TRBV9; size: -; J: TRBJ1-1; DNA: TGTGCCAGCAGCACTCGGGACACCATGAACACTGAAGCTTTCTTT; CDR3: CASSTRDTMNTEAFF
D: -; V: TRBV7-9; size: -; J: TRBJ2-7; DNA: TGTGCCAGCACACCAACGGGGTATTTGTACGAGCAGTACTTC; CDR3: CASTPTGYLYEQYF
D: -; V: TRBV9; size: -; J: TRBJ2-2; DNA: TGTGCCAGCAGCCCGAACGGGGGGGAGCTGTTTTTT; CDR3: CASSPNGGELFF
D: TRBD1; V: TRBV18; size: -; J: TRBJ1-5; DNA: TGTGCCAGCTCAGGACAGGAAAATAGCAATCAGCCCCAGCATTTT; CDR3: CASSGQENSNQPQHF
D: -; V: TRBV4-2; size: -; J: TRBJ2-5; DNA: TGTGCCAGCAGCCAAGTTCAGGGAGGTGGAGAGACCCAGTACTTC; CDR3: CASSQVQGGGETQYF
D: TRBD1; V: TRBV7-9; size: -; J: TRBJ1-5; DNA: TGTGCCAGCAGCCGGGACAGCAACAATCAGCCCCAGCATTTT; CDR3: CASSRDSNNQPQHF
D: -; V: TRBV7-6; size: -; J: TRBJ1-5; DNA: TGTGCCAGCAGCTTAACCGGGACATTCGGTGGTCAGCCCCAGCATTTT; CDR3: CASSLTGTFGGQPQHF
D: TRBD2; V: TRBV29-1; size: -; J: TRBJ2-3; DNA: TGCAGCGCCGCGCCGGGACTAGCGACAGATACGCAGTATTTT; CDR3: CSAAPGLATDTQYF
D: -; V: TRBV7-2; size: -; J: TRBJ1-4; DNA: TGTGCCAGCAGCGAACAGGGCTCGGGAAATGAAAAACTGTTTTTT; CDR3: CASSEQGSGNEKLFF
D: -; V: TRBV2; size: -; J: TRBJ1-6; DNA: TGTGCCAGCAGTGAAGGAGGGCGGGGGGATTCACCCCTCCACTTT; CDR3: CASSEGGRGDSPLHF
D: -; V: TRBV7-2; size: -; J: TRBJ1-3; DNA: TGTGCCAGCAGCCGGTACTCTGGAAACACCATATATTTT; CDR3: CASSRYSGNTIYF
D: TRBD2; V: TRBV5-1; size: once; J: TRBJ2-5; DNA: TGCGCCAGCAGCTTTAGCGGGGGGGACACGACCCAGTACTTC; CDR3: CASSFSGGDTTQYF
D: TRBD1; V: TRBV3-1/TRBV3-2; size: -; J: TRBJ1-2; DNA: TGTGCCAGCAGCGCGCAGGGGGTTCCTAACTATGGCTACACCTTC; CDR3: CASSAQGVPNYGYTF
D: TRBD2; V: TRBV24-1; size: -; J: TRBJ2-3; DNA: TGTGCCACCAGTGATGCCTTGGGCGGGGGGGTTCAAGGCACAGATACGCAGTATTTT; CDR3: CATSDALGGGVQGTDTQYF
D: -; V: TRBV27; size: -; J: TRBJ1-2; DNA: TGTGCCAGCAGTTTATTGGGGGCGACAGCCAACTATGGCTACACCTTC; CDR3: CASSLLGATANYGYTF
D: -; V: TRBV4-3; size: -; J: TRBJ1-1; DNA: TGCGCCAGCAGCCAGCTACAGGGATTGAACACTGAAGCTTTCTTT; CDR3: CASSQLQGLNTEAFF
D: TRBD1; V: TRBV19; size: -; J: TRBJ1-2; DNA: TGTGCCAGTAGTACTTCGATACCCCGGACAGGGGGCTCTTTCGGGATTAACTATGGCTACACCTTC; CDR3: CASSTSIPRTGGSFGINYGYTF
D: TRBD1; V: TRBV28; size: -; J: TRBJ1-1; DNA: TGTGCCAGCAGTATACGACGGACAGGGGGAAACGAAGCTTTCTTT; CDR3: CASSIRRTGGNEAFF
D: -; V: TRBV19; size: -; J: TRBJ2-2; DNA: TGTGCCAGTAGTGTCGCCGGGGACACCGGGGAGCTGTTTTTT; CDR3: CASSVAGDTGELFF
D: TRBD2; V: TRBV5-1; size: -; J: TRBJ2-1; DNA: TGCGCCAGCAGCTTGGCGACGACTAGCGGGGAGCAGTTCTTC; CDR3: CASSLATTSGEQFF
D: -; V: TRBV7-2; size: few; J: TRBJ1-2; DNA: TGTGCCAGCAGCTTAAATGCGCGCAGGGCCCTTGACTACACCTTC; CDR3: CASSLNARRALDYTF
D: TRBD1; V: TRBV4-2; size: -; J: TRBJ1-2; DNA: TGTGCCAGCAGCCAAGTGTCGGGACAGGGGACCACCTTC; CDR3: CASSQVSGQGTTF
D: -; V: TRBV10-3; size: -; J: TRBJ1-2; DNA: TGTGCCATCAGCGCAGATTTCTATGGCTACACCTTC; CDR3: CAISADFYGYTF